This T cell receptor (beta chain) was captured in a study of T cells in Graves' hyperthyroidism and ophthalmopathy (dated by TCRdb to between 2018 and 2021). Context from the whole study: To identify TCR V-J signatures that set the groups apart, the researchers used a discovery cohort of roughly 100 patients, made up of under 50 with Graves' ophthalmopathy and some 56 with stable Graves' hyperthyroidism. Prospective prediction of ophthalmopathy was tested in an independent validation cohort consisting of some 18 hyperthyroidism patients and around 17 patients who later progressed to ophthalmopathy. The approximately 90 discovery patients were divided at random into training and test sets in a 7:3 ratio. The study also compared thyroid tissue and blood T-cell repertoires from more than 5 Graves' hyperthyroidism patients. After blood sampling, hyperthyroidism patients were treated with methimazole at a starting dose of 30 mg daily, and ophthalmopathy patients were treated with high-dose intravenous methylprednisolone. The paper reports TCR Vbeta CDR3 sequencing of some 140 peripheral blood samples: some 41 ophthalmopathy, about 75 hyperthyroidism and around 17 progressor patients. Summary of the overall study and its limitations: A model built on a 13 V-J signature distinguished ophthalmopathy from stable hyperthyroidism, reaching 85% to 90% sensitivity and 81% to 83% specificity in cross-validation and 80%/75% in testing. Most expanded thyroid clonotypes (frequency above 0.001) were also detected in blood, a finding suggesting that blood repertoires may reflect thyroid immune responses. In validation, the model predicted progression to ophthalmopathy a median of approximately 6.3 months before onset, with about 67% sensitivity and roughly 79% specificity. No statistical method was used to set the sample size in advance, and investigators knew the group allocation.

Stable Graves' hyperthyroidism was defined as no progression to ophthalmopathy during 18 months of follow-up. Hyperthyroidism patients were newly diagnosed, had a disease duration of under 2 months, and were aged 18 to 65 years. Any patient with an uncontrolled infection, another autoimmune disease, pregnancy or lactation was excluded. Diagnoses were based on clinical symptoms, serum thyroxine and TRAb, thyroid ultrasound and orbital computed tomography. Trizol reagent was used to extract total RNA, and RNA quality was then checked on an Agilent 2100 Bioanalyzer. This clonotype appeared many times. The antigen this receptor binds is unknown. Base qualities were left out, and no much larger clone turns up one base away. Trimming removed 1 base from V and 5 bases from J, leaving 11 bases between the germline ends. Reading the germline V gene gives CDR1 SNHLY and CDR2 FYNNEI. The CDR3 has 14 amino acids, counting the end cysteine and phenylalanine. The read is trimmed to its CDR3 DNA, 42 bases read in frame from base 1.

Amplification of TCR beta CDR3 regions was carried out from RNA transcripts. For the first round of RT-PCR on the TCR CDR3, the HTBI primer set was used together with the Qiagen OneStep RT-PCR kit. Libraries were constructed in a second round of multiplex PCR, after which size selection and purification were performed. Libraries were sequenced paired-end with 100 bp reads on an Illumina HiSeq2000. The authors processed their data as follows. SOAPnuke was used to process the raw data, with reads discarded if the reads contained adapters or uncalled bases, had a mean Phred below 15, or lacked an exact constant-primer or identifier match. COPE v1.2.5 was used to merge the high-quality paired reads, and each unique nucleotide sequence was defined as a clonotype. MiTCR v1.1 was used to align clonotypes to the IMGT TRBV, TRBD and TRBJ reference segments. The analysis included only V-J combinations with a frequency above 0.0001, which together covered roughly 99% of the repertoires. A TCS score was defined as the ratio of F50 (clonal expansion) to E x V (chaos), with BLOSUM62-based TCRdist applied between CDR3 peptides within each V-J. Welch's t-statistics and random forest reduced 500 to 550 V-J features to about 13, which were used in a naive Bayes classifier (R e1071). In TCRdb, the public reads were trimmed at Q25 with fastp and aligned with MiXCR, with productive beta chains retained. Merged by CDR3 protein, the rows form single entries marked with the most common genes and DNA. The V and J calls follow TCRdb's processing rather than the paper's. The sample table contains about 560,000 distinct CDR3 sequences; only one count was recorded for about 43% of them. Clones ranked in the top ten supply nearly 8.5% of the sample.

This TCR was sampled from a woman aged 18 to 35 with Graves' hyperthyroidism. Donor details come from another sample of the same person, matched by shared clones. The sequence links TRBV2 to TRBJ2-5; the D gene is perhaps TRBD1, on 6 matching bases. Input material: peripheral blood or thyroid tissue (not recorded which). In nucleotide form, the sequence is TGTGCCAGCAGTGAAGTTGGGGACATGGAGACCCAGTACTTC. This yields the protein CASSEVGDMETQYF.